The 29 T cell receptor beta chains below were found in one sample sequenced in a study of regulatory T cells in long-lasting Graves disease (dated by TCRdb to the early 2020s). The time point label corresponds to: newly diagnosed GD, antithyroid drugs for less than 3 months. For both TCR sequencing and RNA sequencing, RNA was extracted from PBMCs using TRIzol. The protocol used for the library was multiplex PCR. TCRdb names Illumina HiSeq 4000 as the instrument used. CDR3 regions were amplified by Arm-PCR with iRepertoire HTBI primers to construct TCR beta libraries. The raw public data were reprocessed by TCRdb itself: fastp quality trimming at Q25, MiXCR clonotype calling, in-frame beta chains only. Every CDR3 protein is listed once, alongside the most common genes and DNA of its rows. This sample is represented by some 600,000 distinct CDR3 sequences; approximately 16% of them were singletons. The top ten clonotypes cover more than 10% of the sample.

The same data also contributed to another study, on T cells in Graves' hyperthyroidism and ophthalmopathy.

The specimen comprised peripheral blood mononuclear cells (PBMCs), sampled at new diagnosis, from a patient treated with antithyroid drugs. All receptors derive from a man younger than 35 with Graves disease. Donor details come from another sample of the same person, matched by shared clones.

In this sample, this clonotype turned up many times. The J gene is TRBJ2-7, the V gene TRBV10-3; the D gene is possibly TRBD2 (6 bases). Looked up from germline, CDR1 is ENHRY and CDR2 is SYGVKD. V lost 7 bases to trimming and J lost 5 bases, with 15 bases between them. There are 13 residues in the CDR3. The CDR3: CAITERAGDEQYF. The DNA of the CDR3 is TGTGCCATCACCGAGCGGGCCGGGGACGAGCAGTACTTC.

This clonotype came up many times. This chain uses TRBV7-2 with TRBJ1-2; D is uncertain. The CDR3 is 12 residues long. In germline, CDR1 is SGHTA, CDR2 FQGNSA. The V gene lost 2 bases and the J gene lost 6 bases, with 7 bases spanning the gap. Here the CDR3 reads CASSLSLDGYTF. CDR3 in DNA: TGTGCCAGCAGCTTATCCCTGGATGGCTACACCTTC.

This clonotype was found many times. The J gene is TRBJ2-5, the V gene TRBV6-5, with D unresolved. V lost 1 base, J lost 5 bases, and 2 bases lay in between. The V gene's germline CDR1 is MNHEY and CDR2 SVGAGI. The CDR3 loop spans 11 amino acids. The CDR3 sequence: CASSYLETQYF. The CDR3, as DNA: TGTGCCAGCAGTTACTTGGAGACCCAGTACTTC.

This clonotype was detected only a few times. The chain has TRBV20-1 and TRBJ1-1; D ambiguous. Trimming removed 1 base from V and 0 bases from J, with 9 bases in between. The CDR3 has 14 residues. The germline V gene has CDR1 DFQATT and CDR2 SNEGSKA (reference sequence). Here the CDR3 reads CSARGSSMNTEAFF. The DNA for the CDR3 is TGCAGTGCTAGAGGGTCATCCATGAACACTGAAGCTTTCTTT.

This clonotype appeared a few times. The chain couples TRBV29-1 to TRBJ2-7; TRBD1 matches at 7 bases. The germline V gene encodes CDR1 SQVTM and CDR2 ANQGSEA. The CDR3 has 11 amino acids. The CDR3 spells CGTVRNYEQYF. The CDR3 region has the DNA TGCGGGACAGTACGAAACTACGAGCAGTACTTC.

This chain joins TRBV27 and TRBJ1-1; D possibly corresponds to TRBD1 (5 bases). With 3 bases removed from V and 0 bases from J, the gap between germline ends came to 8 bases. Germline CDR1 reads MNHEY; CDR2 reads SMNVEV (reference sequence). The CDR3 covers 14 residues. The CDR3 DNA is TGTGCCAGCAGTTTTTGGGGCATGAACACTGAAGCTTTCTTT. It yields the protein CASSFWGMNTEAFF.

The CDR3 coding sequence is TGTGCCAGCAGCGTATCGGGCAGGGTGCAAGATACGCAGTATTTT. Protein sequence: CASSVSGRVQDTQYF. This chain links TRBV9 with TRBJ2-3; maybe TRBD1 (5 bases). With 1 base removed from V and 5 bases from J, the gap between germline ends came to 14 bases. Germline CDR1 reads SGDLS; CDR2 reads YYNGEE. CDR3 length equals 15 residues. The whole variable domain, filled in from reference TRBV9 and TRBJ2-3, reads DSGVTQTPKHLITATGQRVTLRCSPRSGDLSVYWYQQSLDQGLQFLIQYYNGEERAKGNILERFSAQQFPDLHSELNLSSLELGDSALYFCASSVSGRVQDTQYFGPGTRLTVL.

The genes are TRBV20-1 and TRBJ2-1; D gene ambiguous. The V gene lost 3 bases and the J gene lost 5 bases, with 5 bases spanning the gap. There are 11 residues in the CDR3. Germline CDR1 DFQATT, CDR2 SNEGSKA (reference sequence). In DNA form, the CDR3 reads TGCAGTGCTAGGAAGGACAATGAGCAGTTCTTC. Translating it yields CSARKDNEQFF.

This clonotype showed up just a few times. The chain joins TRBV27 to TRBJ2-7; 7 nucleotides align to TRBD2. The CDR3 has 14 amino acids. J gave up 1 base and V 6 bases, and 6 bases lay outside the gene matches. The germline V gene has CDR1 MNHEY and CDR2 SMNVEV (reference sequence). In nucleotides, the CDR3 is TGTGCCAGCAGAGGACTAGGGGATTCCTACGAGCAGTACTTC. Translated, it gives CASRGLGDSYEQYF.

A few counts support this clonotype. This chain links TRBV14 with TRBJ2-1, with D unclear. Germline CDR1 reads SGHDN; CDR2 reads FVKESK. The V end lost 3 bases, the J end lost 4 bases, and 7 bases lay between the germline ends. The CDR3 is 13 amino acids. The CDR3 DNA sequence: TGTGCCAGCAGCCAGCAGCCATACAATGAGCAGTTCTTC. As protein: CASSQQPYNEQFF.

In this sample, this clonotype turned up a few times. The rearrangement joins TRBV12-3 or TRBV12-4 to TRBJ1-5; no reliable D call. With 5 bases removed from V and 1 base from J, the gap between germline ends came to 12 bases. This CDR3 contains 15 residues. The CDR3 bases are TGTGCCAGCAGTCCCCCCCGGAGCAGCAATCAGCCCCAGCATTTT. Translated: CASSPPRSSNQPQHF.

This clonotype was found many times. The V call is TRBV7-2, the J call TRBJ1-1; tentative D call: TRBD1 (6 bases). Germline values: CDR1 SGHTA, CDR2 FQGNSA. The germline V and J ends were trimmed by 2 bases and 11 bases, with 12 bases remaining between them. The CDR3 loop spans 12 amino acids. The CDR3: CASSLSGVEAFF. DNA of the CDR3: TGTGCCAGCAGCTTATCAGGGGTGGAGGCTTTCTTT.

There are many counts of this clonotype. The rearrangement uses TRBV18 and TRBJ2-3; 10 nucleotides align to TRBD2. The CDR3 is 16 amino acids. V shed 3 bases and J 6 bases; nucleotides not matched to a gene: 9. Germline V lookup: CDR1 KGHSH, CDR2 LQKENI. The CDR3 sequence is CASSPTASGSLDTQYF. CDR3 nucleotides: TGTGCCAGCTCACCTACTGCTAGCGGGAGCCTCGATACGCAGTATTTT.

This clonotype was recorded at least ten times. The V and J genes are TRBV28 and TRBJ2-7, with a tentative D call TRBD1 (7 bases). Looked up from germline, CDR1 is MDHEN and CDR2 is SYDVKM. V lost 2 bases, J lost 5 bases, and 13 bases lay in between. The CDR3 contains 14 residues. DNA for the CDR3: TGTGCCAGCAGTTTACGGGCAGGGGGGAACGAGCAGTACTTC. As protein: CASSLRAGGNEQYF. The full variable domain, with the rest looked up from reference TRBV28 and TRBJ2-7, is DVKVTQSSRYLVKRTGEKVFLECVQDMDHENMFWYRQDPGLGLRLIYFSYDVKMKEKGDIPEGYSVSREKKERFSLILESASTNQTSMYLCASSLRAGGNEQYFGPGTRLTVT.

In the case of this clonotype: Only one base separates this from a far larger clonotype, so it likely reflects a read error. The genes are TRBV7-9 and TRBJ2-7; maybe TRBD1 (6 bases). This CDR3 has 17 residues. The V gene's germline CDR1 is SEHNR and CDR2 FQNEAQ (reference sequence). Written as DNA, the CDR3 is TGTGCCAGCAGCCCAATTGGAAACAGGGAGATTACCTACGGGCAGTACTTC. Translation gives CASSPIGNREITYGQYF. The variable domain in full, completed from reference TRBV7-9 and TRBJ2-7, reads DTGVSQNPRHKITKRGQNVTFRCDPISEHNRLYWYRQTLGQGPEFLTYFQNEAQLEKSRLLSDRFSAERPKGSFSTLEIQRTEQGDSAMYLCASSPIGNREITYGQYFGPGTRLTVT.

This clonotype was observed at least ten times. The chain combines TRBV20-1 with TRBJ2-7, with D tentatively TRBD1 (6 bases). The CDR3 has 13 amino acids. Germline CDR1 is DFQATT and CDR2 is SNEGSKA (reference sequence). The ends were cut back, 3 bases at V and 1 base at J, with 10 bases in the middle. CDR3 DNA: TGCAGTGCTAGGGGGACACTATCCTACGAGCAGTACTTC. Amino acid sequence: CSARGTLSYEQYF.

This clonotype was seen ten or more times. CDR3 sequence reads: CASSEASPGQFF. In DNA form, the CDR3 reads TGTGCCAGCAGTGAAGCCTCACCCGGGCAGTTCTTC. The V call is TRBV2, the J call TRBJ2-1, with unresolved D. The CDR3 spans 12 residues. Germline CDR1 reads SNHLY; CDR2 reads FYNNEI. V lost 0 bases and J 12 bases, leaving 9 bases between the germline ends.

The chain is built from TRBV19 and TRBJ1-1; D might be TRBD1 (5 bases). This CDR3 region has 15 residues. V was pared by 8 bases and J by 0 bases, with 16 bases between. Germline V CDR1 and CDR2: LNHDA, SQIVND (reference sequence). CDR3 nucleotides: TGTGCCAGTGAATCCTCCCTAGGGGTGAACACTGAAGCTTTCTTT. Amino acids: CASESSLGVNTEAFF.

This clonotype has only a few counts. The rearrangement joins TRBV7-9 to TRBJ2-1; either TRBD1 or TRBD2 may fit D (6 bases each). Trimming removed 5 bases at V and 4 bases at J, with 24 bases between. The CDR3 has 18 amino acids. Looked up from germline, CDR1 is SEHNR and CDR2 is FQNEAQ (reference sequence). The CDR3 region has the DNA TGTGCCAGCAGCCCAGCGGTAGCGGACAGTATTGTATACAATGAGCAGTTCTTC. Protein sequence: CASSPAVADSIVYNEQFF.

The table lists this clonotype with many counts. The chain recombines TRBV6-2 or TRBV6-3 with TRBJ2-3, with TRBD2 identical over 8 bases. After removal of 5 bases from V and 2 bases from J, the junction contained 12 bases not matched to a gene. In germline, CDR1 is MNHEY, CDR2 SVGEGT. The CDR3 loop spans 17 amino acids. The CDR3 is CASSEPQLAEYTDTQYF. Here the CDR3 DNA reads TGTGCCAGCAGTGAACCCCAACTAGCGGAGTACACAGATACGCAGTATTTT.

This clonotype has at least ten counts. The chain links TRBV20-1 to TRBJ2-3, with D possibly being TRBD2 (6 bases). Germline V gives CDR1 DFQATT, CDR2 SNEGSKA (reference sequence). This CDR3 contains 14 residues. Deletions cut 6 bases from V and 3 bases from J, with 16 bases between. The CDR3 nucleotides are TGCAGTGCACTACATGGGGCGGGAACAGATACGCAGTATTTT. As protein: CSALHGAGTDTQYF.

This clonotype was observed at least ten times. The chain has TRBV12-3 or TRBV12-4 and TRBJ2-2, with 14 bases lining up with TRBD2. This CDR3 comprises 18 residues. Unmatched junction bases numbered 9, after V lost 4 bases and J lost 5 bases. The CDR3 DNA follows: TGTGCCAGCAGTTGGGGAGGGACTAGCGGGGGAGTTACCGGGGAGCTGTTTTTT. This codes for CASSWGGTSGGVTGELFF.

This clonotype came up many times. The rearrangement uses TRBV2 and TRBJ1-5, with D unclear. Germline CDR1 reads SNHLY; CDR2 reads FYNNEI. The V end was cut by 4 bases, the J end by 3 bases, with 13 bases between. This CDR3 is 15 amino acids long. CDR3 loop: CASSASFGNNQPQHF. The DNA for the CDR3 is TGTGCCAGCAGTGCAAGCTTTGGCAACAATCAGCCCCAGCATTTT.

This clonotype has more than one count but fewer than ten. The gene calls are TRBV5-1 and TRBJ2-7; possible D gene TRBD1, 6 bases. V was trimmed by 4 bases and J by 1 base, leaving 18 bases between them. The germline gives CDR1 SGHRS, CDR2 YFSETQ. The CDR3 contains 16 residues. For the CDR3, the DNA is TGCGCCAGCAGCCCGGTGGGGACACAAGTTTCCTACGAGCAGTACTTC. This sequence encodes CASSPVGTQVSYEQYF.

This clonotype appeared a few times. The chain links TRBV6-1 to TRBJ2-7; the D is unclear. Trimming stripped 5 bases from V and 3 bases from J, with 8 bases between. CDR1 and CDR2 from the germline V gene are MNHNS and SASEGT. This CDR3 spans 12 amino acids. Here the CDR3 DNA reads TGTGCCAGCAGTACAACCTTCTACGAGCAGTACTTC. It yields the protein CASSTTFYEQYF.

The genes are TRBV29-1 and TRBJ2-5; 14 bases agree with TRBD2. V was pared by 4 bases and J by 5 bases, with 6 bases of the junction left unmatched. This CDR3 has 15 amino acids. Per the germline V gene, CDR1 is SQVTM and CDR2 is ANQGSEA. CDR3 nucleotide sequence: TGCAGCGTTGTTTGGGGACTAGCGGGAGACGAGACCCAGTACTTC. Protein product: CSVVWGLAGDETQYF.

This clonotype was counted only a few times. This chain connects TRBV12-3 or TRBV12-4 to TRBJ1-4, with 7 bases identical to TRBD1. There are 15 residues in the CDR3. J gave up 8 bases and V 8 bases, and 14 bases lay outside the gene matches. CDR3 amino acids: CASGTQSGQTEKLFF. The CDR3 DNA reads TGTGCCAGCGGGACCCAGTCGGGACAGACGGAAAAACTGTTTTTT.

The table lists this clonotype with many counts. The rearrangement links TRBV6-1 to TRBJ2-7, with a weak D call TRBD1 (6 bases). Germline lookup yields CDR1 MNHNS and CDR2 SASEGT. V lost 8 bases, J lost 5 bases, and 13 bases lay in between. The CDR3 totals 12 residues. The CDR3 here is CASQHHRDEQYF. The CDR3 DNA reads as TGTGCCAGCCAACATCACAGGGACGAGCAGTACTTC.

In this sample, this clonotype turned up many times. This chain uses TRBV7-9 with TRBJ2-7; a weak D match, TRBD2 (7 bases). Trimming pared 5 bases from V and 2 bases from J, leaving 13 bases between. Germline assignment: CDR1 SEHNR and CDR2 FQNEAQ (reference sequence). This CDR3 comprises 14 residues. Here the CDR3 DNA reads TGTGCCAGCAGCCAAGGGGGGGCGCCCTACGAGCAGTACTTC. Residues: CASSQGGAPYEQYF.